These 18 T cell receptor beta chains came from one sample sequenced in a study of PD-L1 blockade in urothelial cancer (dated by TCRdb to the late 2010s). The library was built by means of the immunoSEQ multiplex PCR assay. Entries here come from immuneACCESS through TCRdb and include only in-frame sequences with V and J called. Some clones fail to appear in such tables; in the studies checked, an unresolved V gene covers under half of the shortfall, and the cause of the remainder is unknown. The sample includes about 38,000 clones, with approximately 86% observed a single time. The ten largest clones take up 24% of the sample. The time point label for this specimen denotes: peripheral blood 6 weeks after treatment start. Sequences were derived from PBMCs, sampled around atezolizumab (anti-PD-L1) treatment. The receptors stem from a man between 60 and 75 years old with urothelial cancer.

The chain couples TRBV11-3 to TRBJ2-1, with D possibly matching TRBD2 (6 bases). CDR1 is SGHNT and CDR2 is YENEEA in the germline V gene. With 4 bases removed from V and 8 bases from J, the gap between germline ends came to 15 bases. The CDR3 is 14 amino acids. The CDR3 nucleotides read TGTGCCAGCAGCTCCCCGCGGGGCAATGATGAGCAGTTCTTC. Translation: CASSSPRGNDEQFF.

This clone was counted once. This chain links TRBV4-1 with TRBJ2-2; unclear D gene. Trimming cost V 4 bases and J 8 bases, with 11 bases left between them. The CDR3 runs to 13 residues. Germline CDR1 and CDR2: MGHRA and YSYEKL. The CDR3 nucleotides are TGCGCCAGCAGCCCTACGAGTACTGGGGAGCTGTTTTTT. This encodes CASSPTSTGELFF.

This sequence joins TRBV30 and TRBJ1-5, with 9 bases lining up with TRBD1. The germline gives CDR1 GTSNPN, CDR2 SVGIG (reference sequence). The CDR3 consists of 15 residues. The J segment lost 4 bases and the V segment lost 4 bases, leaving 8 bases of the junction unmatched. CDR3 sequence reads: CAWTMTGTGNQPQHF. Here the CDR3 DNA reads TGTGCCTGGACCATGACCGGGACAGGGAATCAGCCCCAGCATTTT.

CDR3 sequence (DNA): TGTGCCACCAGCAGGGAAGCCGGGACTAGCGGGTCTAAGCAGTACTTC. This encodes CATSREAGTSGSKQYF. The chain is built from TRBV15 and TRBJ2-7, with 12 bases matching TRBD2. The J segment lost 8 bases and the V segment lost 3 bases, leaving 11 bases of the junction unmatched. Per the germline V gene, CDR1 is LNHNV and CDR2 is YYDKDF (reference sequence). CDR3 length: 16 residues.

Here the CDR3 reads CASSLFATGDSPLHF. The CDR3 region has the DNA TGTGCCAGCAGCTTATTTGCGACAGGGGACTCACCCCTCCACTTT. The V call is TRBV7-3, the J call TRBJ1-6; 8 bases are a match to TRBD1. The CDR3 extends over 15 amino acids. Trimming removed 2 bases from V and 10 bases from J; junction bases left unmatched: 7. Germline values: CDR1 SGHTA, CDR2 FQGTGA. Drawing the rest from reference TRBV7-3 and TRBJ1-6, the complete variable domain is GAGVSQTPSNKVTEKGKYVELRCDPISGHTALYWYRQSLGQGPEFLIYFQGTGAADDSGLPNDRFFAVRPEGSVSTLKIQRTERGDSAVYLCASSLFATGDSPLHFGNGTRLTVT.

This clone appeared a few times. V gene TRBV5-6 combines with J gene TRBJ2-5; no clear D gene. The CDR3 sequence is 16 residues long. The V gene lost 2 bases and the J gene lost 0 bases, with 14 bases spanning the gap. Germline V CDR1 and CDR2: SGHDT, YYEEEE. The DNA for the CDR3 is TGTGCCAGCAGCTTTAGACACCGCCTCGACCAAGAGACCCAGTACTTC. It specifies CASSFRHRLDQETQYF.

A remark on this clone: One junction end does not reproduce the germline sequence, and a read error may be involved. This rearrangement joins TRBV5-4 to TRBJ2-1; 9 bases agree with TRBD1. This CDR3 region has 15 residues. Germline CDR1 reads SGHNT; CDR2 reads YYREEE (reference sequence). The CDR3 region is CASSLGQGTTNEQFF. CDR3 coding DNA: TGTGCCAGCAGTTTGGGACAGGGTACGACGAATGAGCAGTTCTTC.

The chain is built from TRBV19 and TRBJ1-3, with a tentative D call TRBD1 (5 bases). Germline loops: CDR1 LNHDA, CDR2 SQIVND (reference sequence). The CDR3 spans 16 residues. V lost 2 bases, J lost 0 bases, and 11 bases lay in between. The CDR3 nucleotides read TGTGCCAGTAGTATAATAGACAGTCTCTCTGGAAACACCATATATTTT. Translation gives CASSIIDSLSGNTIYF.

J is TRBJ2-7 and V is TRBV10-3, with 7 bases lining up with TRBD1. From germline, CDR1 is ENHRY and CDR2 SYGVKD. Trimming at V came to 6 bases and at J to 7 bases, leaving 9 bases not matched to a gene. This CDR3 is built from 13 residues. The CDR3 spells CAIRETGVREQYF. For the CDR3, the DNA is TGTGCCATCAGAGAAACAGGGGTGCGGGAGCAGTACTTC.

This chain connects TRBV27 to TRBJ2-7, with TRBD1 identical over 10 bases. Germline V gene data show CDR1 as MNHEY and CDR2 as SMNVEV (reference sequence). This CDR3 is 15 amino acids long. The V gene end was trimmed by 6 bases and the J gene end by 6 bases; junction bases not matched to a gene: 11. CDR3 residues: CASSRDRGRVVEQYF. CDR3 DNA: TGTGCCAGCAGCCGGGACAGGGGCCGGGTAGTCGAGCAGTACTTC.

The genes are TRBV6-5 and TRBJ1-5; perhaps TRBD1 as D (5 bases). Germline values: CDR1 MNHEY, CDR2 SVGAGI. Deletions cut 6 bases from V and 0 bases from J, with 12 bases between. CDR3 length equals 15 residues. The CDR3 coding sequence is TGTGCCAGCAGAGTACAGGAATATAGCAATCAGCCCCAGCATTTT. It specifies CASRVQEYSNQPQHF.

This clone was seen more than once but under ten times. This sequence joins TRBV12-5 and TRBJ2-1; 11 bases line up with TRBD2. This CDR3 contains 14 residues. The J segment lost 8 bases and the V segment lost 3 bases, leaving 3 bases of the junction unmatched. CDR1 and CDR2 from the germline V gene are LGHNT and FRNRAP. CDR3 protein: CASGLLAGAHEQFF. The CDR3 DNA follows: TGTGCTAGTGGTTTACTAGCGGGAGCCCATGAGCAGTTCTTC.

The chain carries TRBV7-2 and TRBJ2-7, with TRBD1 as a possible D gene (6 bases). Germline V gene sequence: CDR1 SGHTA, CDR2 FQGNSA. With 1 base removed from V and 2 bases from J, the gap between germline ends came to 12 bases. The CDR3 covers 15 residues. The DNA of the CDR3 is TGTGCCAGCAGCTTAGGGCAGGGGTTCCCCTACGAGCAGTACTTC. It codes for CASSLGQGFPYEQYF.

V and J are TRBV6-1 and TRBJ1-3; TRBD1 matches at 7 bases. From germline, CDR1 is MNHNS and CDR2 SASEGT. The CDR3 length is 13 residues. Losses at the gene ends were 10 bases for V and 4 bases for J; bases not matched to a gene: 7. CDR3 protein: CATGDRRGNTIYF. The CDR3 bases are TGTGCCACCGGGGACAGAAGAGGAAACACCATATATTTT.

V gene TRBV2 combines with J gene TRBJ2-3, with D perhaps TRBD2 (6 bases). This CDR3 spans 14 amino acids. V dropped 7 bases and J dropped 2 bases, with 13 bases sitting between them. The germline gives CDR1 SNHLY, CDR2 FYNNEI. CDR3 amino acids: CASIPGLNTDTQYF. CDR3 nucleotides: TGTGCCAGCATTCCGGGACTTAACACAGATACGCAGTATTTT.

The chain couples TRBV11-3 to TRBJ2-7; 7 nucleotides agree with TRBD1. This CDR3 comprises 14 residues. V was pared by 5 bases and J by 1 base, with 5 bases of the junction left unmatched. The V gene's germline CDR1 is SGHNT and CDR2 YENEEA. The CDR3 spells CASSPDRASYEQYF. CDR3 bases: TGTGCCAGCAGCCCTGACAGGGCTTCCTACGAGCAGTACTTC.

The table lists this clone with a few counts. This sequence joins TRBV5-1 and TRBJ2-1; 11 bases map to TRBD2. The V segment lost 0 bases and the J segment 9 bases; nucleotides outside the gene matches: 11. Germline V lookup: CDR1 SGHRS, CDR2 YFSETQ. This CDR3 comprises 17 residues. The chain's CDR3 is CASSLDGGTSGLGEQFF. The CDR3 region has the DNA TGCGCCAGCAGCTTGGATGGAGGGACTAGCGGCCTCGGTGAGCAGTTCTTC.

V and J are TRBV5-6 and TRBJ2-5; 9 bases fit TRBD1. With V trimmed by 6 bases and J by 2 bases, 8 bases remained unmatched. The CDR3 is 15 residues long. Germline CDR1 SGHDT, CDR2 YYEEEE. The chain's CDR3 is CASNKRGTGQETQYF. The CDR3 nucleotides read TGTGCCAGCAACAAAAGAGGGACAGGGCAAGAGACCCAGTACTTC.